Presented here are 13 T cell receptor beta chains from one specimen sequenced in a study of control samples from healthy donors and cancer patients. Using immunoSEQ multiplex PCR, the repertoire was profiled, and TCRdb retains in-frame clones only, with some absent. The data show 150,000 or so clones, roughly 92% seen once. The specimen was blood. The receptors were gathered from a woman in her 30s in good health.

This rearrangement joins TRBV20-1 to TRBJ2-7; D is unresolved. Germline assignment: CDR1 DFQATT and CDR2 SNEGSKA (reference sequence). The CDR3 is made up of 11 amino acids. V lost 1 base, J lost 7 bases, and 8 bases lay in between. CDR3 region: CSARGLGEQYF. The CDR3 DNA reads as TGCAGTGCTAGAGGGTTAGGGGAGCAGTACTTC.

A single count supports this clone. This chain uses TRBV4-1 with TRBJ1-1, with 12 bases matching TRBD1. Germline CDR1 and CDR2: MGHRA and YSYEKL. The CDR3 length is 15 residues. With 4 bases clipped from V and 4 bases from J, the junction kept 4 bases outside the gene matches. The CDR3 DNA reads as TGCGCCAGCAGCCCGGGACAGGGGGCAATCACTGAAGCTTTCTTT. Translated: CASSPGQGAITEAFF.

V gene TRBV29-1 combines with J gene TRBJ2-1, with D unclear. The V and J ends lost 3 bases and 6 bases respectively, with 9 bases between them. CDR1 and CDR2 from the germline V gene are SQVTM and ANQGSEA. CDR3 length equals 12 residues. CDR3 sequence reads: CSVDEGSNEQFF. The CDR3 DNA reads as TGCAGCGTTGATGAAGGAAGCAATGAGCAGTTCTTC.

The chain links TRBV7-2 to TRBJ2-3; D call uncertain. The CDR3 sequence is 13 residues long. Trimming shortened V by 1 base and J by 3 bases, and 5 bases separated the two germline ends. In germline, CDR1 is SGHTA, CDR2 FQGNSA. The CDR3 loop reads CASSLGVTDTQYF. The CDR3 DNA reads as TGTGCCAGCAGCTTAGGGGTTACAGATACGCAGTATTTT.

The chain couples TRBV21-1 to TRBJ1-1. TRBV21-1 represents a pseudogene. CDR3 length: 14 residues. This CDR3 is CASSNWGRDTEAFF. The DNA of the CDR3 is TGTGCCAGCAGCAACTGGGGAAGGGACACTGAAGCTTTCTTT.

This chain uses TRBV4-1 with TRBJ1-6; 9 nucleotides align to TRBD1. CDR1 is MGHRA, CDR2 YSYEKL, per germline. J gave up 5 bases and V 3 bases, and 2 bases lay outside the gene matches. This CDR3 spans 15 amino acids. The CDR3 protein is CASSHGQGNNSPLHF. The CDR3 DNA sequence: TGCGCCAGCAGCCACGGACAGGGGAATAATTCACCCCTCCACTTT.

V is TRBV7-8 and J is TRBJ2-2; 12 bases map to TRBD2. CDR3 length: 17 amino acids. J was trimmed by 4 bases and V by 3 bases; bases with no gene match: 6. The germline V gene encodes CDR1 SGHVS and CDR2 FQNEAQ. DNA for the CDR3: TGTGCCAGCAGCTTTCTAGCGGGAGGGCCGGGCACCGGGGAGCTGTTTTTT. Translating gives CASSFLAGGPGTGELFF.

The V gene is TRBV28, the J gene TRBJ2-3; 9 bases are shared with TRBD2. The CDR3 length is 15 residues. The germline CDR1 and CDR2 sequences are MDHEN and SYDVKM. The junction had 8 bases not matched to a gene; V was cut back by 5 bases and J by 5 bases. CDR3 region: CASSSSGSSGDTQYF. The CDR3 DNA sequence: TGTGCCAGCAGTAGTAGCGGGAGTAGCGGAGATACGCAGTATTTT.

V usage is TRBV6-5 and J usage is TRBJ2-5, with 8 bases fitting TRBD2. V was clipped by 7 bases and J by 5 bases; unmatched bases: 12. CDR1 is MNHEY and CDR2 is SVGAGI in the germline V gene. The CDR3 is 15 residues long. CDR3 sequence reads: CASTPGREGWETQYF. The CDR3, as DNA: TGTGCCAGCACCCCCGGGAGGGAGGGGTGGGAGACCCAGTACTTC.

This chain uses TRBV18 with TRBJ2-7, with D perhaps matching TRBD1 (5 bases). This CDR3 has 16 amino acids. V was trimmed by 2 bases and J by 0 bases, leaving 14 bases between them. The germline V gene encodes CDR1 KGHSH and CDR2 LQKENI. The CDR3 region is CASSPTASGSSYEQYF. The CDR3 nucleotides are TGTGCCAGCTCACCAACGGCGTCAGGGTCCTCCTACGAGCAGTACTTC.

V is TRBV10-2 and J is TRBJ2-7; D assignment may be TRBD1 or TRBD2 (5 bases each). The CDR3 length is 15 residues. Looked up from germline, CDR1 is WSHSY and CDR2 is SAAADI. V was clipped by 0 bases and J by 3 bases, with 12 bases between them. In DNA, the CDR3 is TGCGCCAGCAGTGAGTCAGGGACCGGGTTCTACGAGCAGTACTTC. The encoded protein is CASSESGTGFYEQYF.

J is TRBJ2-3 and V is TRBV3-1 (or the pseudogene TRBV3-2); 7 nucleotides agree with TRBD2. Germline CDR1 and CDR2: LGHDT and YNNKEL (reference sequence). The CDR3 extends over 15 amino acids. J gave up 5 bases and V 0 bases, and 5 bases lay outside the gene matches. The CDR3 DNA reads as TGTGCCAGCAGCCAAGATAGACTAGCAGGAGATACGCAGTATTTT. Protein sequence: CASSQDRLAGDTQYF.

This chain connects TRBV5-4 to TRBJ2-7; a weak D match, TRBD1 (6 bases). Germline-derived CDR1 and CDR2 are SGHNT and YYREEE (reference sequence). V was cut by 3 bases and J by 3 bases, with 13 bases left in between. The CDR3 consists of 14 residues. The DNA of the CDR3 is TGTGCCAGCAGCTCCCCCGGGACAATCTACGAGCAGTACTTC. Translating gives CASSSPGTIYEQYF.